One sample yielded the 19 T cell receptor beta chains listed below, sequenced in a study of T cells after yellow fever vaccination (dated by TCRdb to about 2019). Read against the paper, the sample's treatment or condition label means: live attenuated yellow fever vaccine strain. Library preparation used 5' RACE. TCRdb shows the sequencer as Illumina HiSeq 2500. TCRdb reprocessed the public reads (quality trimming at Q25 with fastp, clone calling with MiXCR) and kept in-frame beta chains. Rows merge per CDR3 protein into single entries with the most common DNA and genes. The sample includes around 360,000 distinct CDR3 sequences, with around 10% observed a single time. Less than 20% of the sample goes to the ten largest clones. The material was PBMCs, obtained on the day of the first yellow fever vaccination. Source of these receptors: a young man who received the YFV17D yellow fever vaccine.

A few counts support this clonotype. The CDR3: CASRGSTGNEQYF. DNA for the CDR3: TGTGCCAGCAGGGGATCGACAGGGAACGAGCAGTACTTC. The chain recombines TRBV6-2 or TRBV6-3 with TRBJ2-7; 7 bases map to TRBD1. The length of the CDR3 is 13 residues. Trimming took 6 bases from V and 5 from J; bases not matched to a gene: 7. From germline, CDR1 is MNHEY and CDR2 SVGEGT.

This clonotype was found a few times. The chain links TRBV4-3 to TRBJ2-2, with D possibly being TRBD2 (6 bases). CDR3 length equals 12 residues. Trimming shortened V by 2 bases and J by 11 bases, and 9 bases separated the two germline ends. Per the germline V gene, CDR1 is LGHNA and CDR2 is YSLEER. The CDR3 sequence: CASSQRDSELFF. In nucleotides, the CDR3 is TGCGCCAGCAGCCAACGGGACTCTGAGCTGTTTTTT.

There are a few counts of this clonotype. This sequence joins TRBV5-1 and TRBJ2-2; D remains ambiguous. Trimming removed 3 bases at V and 4 bases at J, with 7 bases between. The CDR3 length is 13 residues. The V gene's germline CDR1 is SGHRS and CDR2 YFSETQ. For the CDR3, the DNA is TGCGCCAGCAGCTCCCGCCCCACCGGGGAGCTGTTTTTT. This codes for CASSSRPTGELFF.

This clonotype was observed many times. The chain has TRBV18 and TRBJ1-5, with 12 bases lining up with TRBD1. Losses at the gene ends were 8 bases for V and 6 bases for J; bases not matched to a gene: 8. Germline assignment: CDR1 KGHSH and CDR2 LQKENI. This CDR3 region has 15 residues. CDR3 amino acids: CASSPGTGGGQPQHF. CDR3 nucleotide sequence: TGTGCCAGCAGCCCAGGGACAGGGGGCGGTCAGCCCCAGCATTTT.

V gene TRBV19 combines with J gene TRBJ1-6; D may be TRBD1 (6 bases). Germline lookup yields CDR1 LNHDA and CDR2 SQIVND (reference sequence). V was clipped by 5 bases and J by 0 bases, with 17 bases between them. CDR3 size: 18 residues. This CDR3 is CASSREPQGSSYNSPLHF. Here the CDR3 DNA reads TGTGCCAGTAGTCGGGAACCCCAGGGGAGCTCCTATAATTCACCCCTCCACTTT. The full variable domain, completed using reference TRBV19 and TRBJ1-6, is DGGITQSPKYLFRKEGQNVTLSCEQNLNHDAMYWYRQDPGQGLRLIYYSQIVNDFQKGDIAEGYSVSREKKESFPLTVTSAQKNPTAFYLCASSREPQGSSYNSPLHFGNGTRLTVT.

Only a few counts were recorded for this clonotype. The chain has TRBV5-1 and TRBJ1-1; D is possibly TRBD1 (5 bases). CDR1 is SGHRS, CDR2 YFSETQ, per germline. CDR3 length: 15 residues. The V end lost 0 bases, the J end lost 2 bases, and 11 bases lay between the germline ends. In DNA, the CDR3 is TGCGCCAGCAGCTTGGACGGGGGTGGCAACACTGAAGCTTTCTTT. Encoded protein: CASSLDGGGNTEAFF.

This clonotype was counted only a few times. In nucleotides, the CDR3 is TGTGCCAGCAGACCCCAGGGGGCCGGCTCTGGGGCCAACGTCCTGACTTTC. This gives the protein CASRPQGAGSGANVLTF. V and J are TRBV6-1 and TRBJ2-6, with 8 bases identical to TRBD1. Germline V lookup: CDR1 MNHNS, CDR2 SASEGT. The CDR3 has 17 amino acids. Trimming took 6 bases from V and 0 from J; bases not matched to a gene: 7.

The table lists this clonotype with many counts. V usage is TRBV3-1 and J usage is TRBJ1-5; D is ambiguous. Germline-derived CDR1 and CDR2 are LGHDT and YNNKEL (reference sequence). This CDR3 is built from 13 residues. Trimming left V 4 bases short and J 5 bases short, with 9 bases between. CDR3 bases: TGTGCCAGCAGCCGAGGAGCTCATCAGCCCCAGCATTTT. This gives the protein CASSRGAHQPQHF.

This clonotype turned up a few times. The rearrangement uses TRBV24-1 and TRBJ1-6; D call uncertain. From germline, CDR1 is KGHDR and CDR2 SFDVKD. With 8 bases removed from V and 7 bases from J, the gap between germline ends came to 17 bases. CDR3 length: 15 residues. The CDR3 spells CATIIPTLVNSPLHF. In DNA, the CDR3 is TGTGCCACCATTATACCGACGTTGGTGAATTCACCCCTCCACTTT.

The chain employs TRBV4-1 and TRBJ1-6, with D uncertain. Germline CDR1 reads MGHRA; CDR2 reads YSYEKL. Trimming left V 0 bases short and J 7 bases short, with 7 bases between. The CDR3 runs to 14 residues. CDR3 coding DNA: TGCGCCAGCAGCCAAGACAGGAAGAATTCACCCCTCCACTTT. This translates into CASSQDRKNSPLHF.

This clonotype was seen repeatedly, ten times or more. This CDR3 is CASSPTGSNQPQHF. The CDR3 DNA reads as TGTGCCAGCAGTCCAACAGGTAGCAATCAGCCCCAGCATTTT. The chain has TRBV7-2 and TRBJ1-5, with D possibly TRBD1 on 5 matching bases. The CDR3 runs to 14 residues. Germline lookup yields CDR1 SGHTA and CDR2 FQGNSA. V gave up 6 bases and J gave up 0 bases, with 9 bases separating them.

The chain joins TRBV6-2 or TRBV6-3 to TRBJ1-1, with D unresolved. The CDR3 contains 17 residues. The germline V gene encodes CDR1 MNHEY and CDR2 SVGEGT. The V end lost 9 bases, the J end lost 0 bases, and 23 bases lay between the germline ends. CDR3 DNA sequence: TGTGCCAGTCACCCCCGAGCGGTGGCGGGCATGAACACTGAAGCTTTCTTT. Translated: CASHPRAVAGMNTEAFF.

The rearrangement joins TRBV10-2 to TRBJ2-7; D is ambiguous. Trimming removed 2 bases from V and 7 bases from J, with 18 bases in between. The CDR3 is 15 residues long. The germline gives CDR1 WSHSY, CDR2 SAAADI. This chain's CDR3 is CASSEQTGPDREQYF. CDR3 DNA sequence: TGCGCCAGCAGTGAGCAAACCGGGCCAGATAGGGAGCAGTACTTC.

In DNA, the CDR3 is TGTGCCAGCAGTTTCCCCTCCGGGACAGGGGAACCAGATGGCTACACCTTC. Translated: CASSFPSGTGEPDGYTF. This chain connects TRBV6-5 to TRBJ1-2; 10 bases are shared with TRBD1. Trimming took 4 bases from V and 6 from J; bases not matched to a gene: 14. The CDR3 spans 17 residues. Germline CDR1 and CDR2: MNHEY and SVGAGI.

There are a few counts of this clonotype. This chain links TRBV7-6 with TRBJ2-7; 10 bases match TRBD1. Germline V gene data show CDR1 as SGHVS and CDR2 as FNYEAQ. The trim removed 5 bases at V and 2 bases at J, leaving 6 bases unmatched. The CDR3 is made up of 15 amino acids. CDR3 nucleotides: TGTGCCAGCAGCCAGGGGACAGGGGAAGCCTACGAGCAGTACGTC. It is translated as CASSQGTGEAYEQYV.

This clonotype was seen only a few times. The chain recombines TRBV19 with TRBJ1-2; TRBD1 agrees at 10 bases. With 6 bases clipped from V and 2 bases from J, the junction kept 3 bases outside the gene matches. CDR3 size: 14 residues. The germline V gene encodes CDR1 LNHDA and CDR2 SQIVND (reference sequence). The CDR3 sequence is CASRTGGANYGYTF. The CDR3 DNA follows: TGTGCCAGTAGGACAGGGGGCGCGAACTATGGCTACACCTTC.

This clonotype was picked up a small number of times. The chain carries TRBV7-9 and TRBJ1-3; D not certain. Germline V gene data show CDR1 as SEHNR and CDR2 as FQNEAQ (reference sequence). Trimming took 7 bases from V and 3 from J, leaving 13 bases between them. CDR3 length: 14 amino acids. The CDR3 DNA reads as TGTGCCAGCACCATCGATAGAGTTGGAAACACCATATATTTT. The encoded protein is CASTIDRVGNTIYF.

This clonotype turned up a few times. The chain employs TRBV12-3 or TRBV12-4 and TRBJ2-2; possible D gene TRBD2, 6 bases. Trimming left V 7 bases short and J 7 bases short, with 16 bases between. This CDR3 spans 14 amino acids. DNA of the CDR3: TGTGCCAGCACCCCCCAGTGGAGGGGCGGGGAGCTGTTTTTT. As protein: CASTPQWRGGELFF.

The V and J genes are TRBV12-3 or TRBV12-4 and TRBJ2-2; the D call may be TRBD1 or TRBD2 (6 bases each). Trimming removed 3 bases at V and 7 bases at J, with 15 bases between. This CDR3 is built from 15 residues. CDR3 in amino acids: CASSFSGGPDGELFF. CDR3 bases: TGTGCCAGCAGTTTTAGTGGGGGGCCGGACGGGGAGCTGTTTTTT.